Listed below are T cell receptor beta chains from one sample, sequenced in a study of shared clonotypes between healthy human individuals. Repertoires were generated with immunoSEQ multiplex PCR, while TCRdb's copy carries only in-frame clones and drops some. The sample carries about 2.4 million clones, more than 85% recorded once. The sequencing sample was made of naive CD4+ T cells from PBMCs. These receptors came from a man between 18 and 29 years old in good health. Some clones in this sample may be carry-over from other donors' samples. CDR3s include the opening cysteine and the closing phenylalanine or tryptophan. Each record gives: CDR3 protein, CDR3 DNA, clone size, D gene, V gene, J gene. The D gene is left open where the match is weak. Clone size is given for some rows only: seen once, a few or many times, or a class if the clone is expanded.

cdr3_aa: CASWSRASSYEQYF
cdr3_nt: TGTGCCAGCTGGAGCAGGGCGTCCTCCTACGAGCAGTACTTC
clone_size: NA
d_call: NA
v_call: TRBV28
j_call: TRBJ2-7

cdr3_aa: CASSYSGQGNTGELFF
cdr3_nt: TGTGCCAGCAGTTACTCGGGACAGGGGAACACCGGGGAGCTGTTTTTT
clone_size: NA
d_call: TRBD1
v_call: TRBV6-5
j_call: TRBJ2-2

cdr3_aa: CASSQDWGSPLHF
cdr3_nt: TGTGCCAGCAGCCAGGACTGGGGATCACCCCTCCACTTT
clone_size: NA
d_call: NA
v_call: TRBV7-9
j_call: TRBJ1-6

cdr3_aa: CASGDRTPTDTQYF
cdr3_nt: TGTGCCAGCGGGGACAGAACCCCCACAGATACGCAGTATTTT
clone_size: NA
d_call: TRBD1
v_call: TRBV2
j_call: TRBJ2-3

cdr3_aa: CASSLPGQGLGYTF
cdr3_nt: TGTGCCAGCAGCTTGCCTGGACAGGGTCTTGGCTACACCTTC
clone_size: NA
d_call: TRBD1
v_call: TRBV5-8
j_call: TRBJ1-2

cdr3_aa: CVAAGETEAFF
cdr3_nt: TGTGTCGCGGCAGGGGAAACTGAAGCTTTCTTT
clone_size: NA
d_call: NA
v_call: TRBV28
j_call: TRBJ1-1

cdr3_aa: CASSLAGTEAFF
cdr3_nt: TGTGCCAGCAGCTTAGCAGGAACTGAAGCTTTCTTT
clone_size: few
d_call: NA
v_call: TRBV7-9
j_call: TRBJ1-1

cdr3_aa: CASRFMGANYNEQFF
cdr3_nt: TGTGCCAGCAGGTTTATGGGAGCGAACTACAATGAGCAGTTCTTC
clone_size: NA
d_call: NA
v_call: TRBV11-2
j_call: TRBJ2-1

cdr3_aa: CASRPPGGALADTQYF
cdr3_nt: TGTGCCAGCAGACCTCCAGGGGGCGCTTTGGCAGATACGCAGTATTTT
clone_size: NA
d_call: TRBD1
v_call: TRBV7-8
j_call: TRBJ2-3

cdr3_aa: CASSPRVRDDTDTQYF
cdr3_nt: TGCGCCAGCAGCCCCCGGGTGAGGGATGACACAGATACGCAGTATTTT
clone_size: NA
d_call: NA
v_call: TRBV5-1
j_call: TRBJ2-3

cdr3_aa: CAISLREVATDTQYF
cdr3_nt: TGTGCCATCAGCCTCAGGGAGGTAGCGACAGATACGCAGTATTTT
clone_size: NA
d_call: NA
v_call: TRBV10-3
j_call: TRBJ2-3

cdr3_aa: CASSFGGAEETQYF
cdr3_nt: TGCGCCAGCAGCTTCGGGGGGGCGGAAGAGACCCAGTACTTC
clone_size: NA
d_call: TRBD2
v_call: TRBV5-1
j_call: TRBJ2-5

cdr3_aa: CASSVARVAGELFF
cdr3_nt: TGTGCCAGCAGCGTAGCCAGGGTGGCCGGGGAGCTGTTTTTT
clone_size: NA
d_call: NA
v_call: TRBV9
j_call: TRBJ2-2

cdr3_aa: CASSPSRRPPPGTEAFF
cdr3_nt: TGTGCCAGCAGTCCCTCGCGTCGACCACCCCCGGGCACTGAAGCTTTCTTT
clone_size: NA
d_call: NA
v_call: TRBV28
j_call: TRBJ1-1

cdr3_aa: CASSAESREKLFF
cdr3_nt: TGTGCCAGCAGTGCAGAGTCTCGGGAAAAACTGTTTTTT
clone_size: NA
d_call: NA
v_call: TRBV2
j_call: TRBJ1-4

cdr3_aa: CASSHIRQGASTEAFF
cdr3_nt: TGCGCCAGCAGCCACATCCGACAGGGGGCGAGCACTGAAGCTTTCTTT
clone_size: NA
d_call: TRBD1
v_call: TRBV5-1
j_call: TRBJ1-1

cdr3_aa: CASSVGGIVGSTGELFF
cdr3_nt: TGTGCCAGCAGCGTAGGCGGGATAGTTGGGAGCACCGGGGAGCTGTTTTTT
clone_size: NA
d_call: NA
v_call: TRBV9
j_call: TRBJ2-2

cdr3_aa: CASSLGQGTDTQYF
cdr3_nt: TGTGCCAGCAGCTTGGGACAGGGGACAGATACGCAGTATTTT
clone_size: NA
d_call: TRBD1
v_call: TRBV7-2
j_call: TRBJ2-3